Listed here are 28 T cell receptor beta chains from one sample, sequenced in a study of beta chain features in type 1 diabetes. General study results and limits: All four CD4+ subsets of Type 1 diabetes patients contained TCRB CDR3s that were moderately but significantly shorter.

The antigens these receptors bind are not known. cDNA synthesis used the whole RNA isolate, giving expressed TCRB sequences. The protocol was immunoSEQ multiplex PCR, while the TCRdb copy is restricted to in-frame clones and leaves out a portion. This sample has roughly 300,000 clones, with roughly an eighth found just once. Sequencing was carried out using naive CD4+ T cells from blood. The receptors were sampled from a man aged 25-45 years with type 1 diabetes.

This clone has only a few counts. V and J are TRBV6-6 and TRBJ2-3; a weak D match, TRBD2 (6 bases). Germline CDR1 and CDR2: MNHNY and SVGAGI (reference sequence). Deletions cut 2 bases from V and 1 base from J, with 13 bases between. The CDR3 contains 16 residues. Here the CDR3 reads CASSYGGGAGTDTQYF. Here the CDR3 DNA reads TGTGCCAGCAGTTACGGGGGAGGTGCGGGCACAGATACGCAGTATTTT.

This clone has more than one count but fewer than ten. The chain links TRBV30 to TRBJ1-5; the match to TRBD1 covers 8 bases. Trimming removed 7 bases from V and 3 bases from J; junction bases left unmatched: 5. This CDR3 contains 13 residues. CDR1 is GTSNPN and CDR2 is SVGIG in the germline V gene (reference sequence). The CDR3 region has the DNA TGTGCCTTTGCAGGGGGCATCAATCAGCCCCAGCATTTT. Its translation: CAFAGGINQPQHF. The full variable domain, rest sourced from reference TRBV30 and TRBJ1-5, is SQTIHQWPATLVQPVGSPLSLECTVEGTSNPNLYWYRQAAGRGLQLLFYSVGIGQISSEVPQNLSASRPQDRQFILSSKKLLLSDSGFYLCAFAGGINQPQHFGDGTRLSIL.

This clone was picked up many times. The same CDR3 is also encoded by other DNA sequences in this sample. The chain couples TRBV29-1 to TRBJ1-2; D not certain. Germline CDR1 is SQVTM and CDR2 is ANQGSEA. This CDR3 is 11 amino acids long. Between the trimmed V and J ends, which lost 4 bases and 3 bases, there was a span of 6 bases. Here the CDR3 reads CSVGQDYGYTF. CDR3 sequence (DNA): TGCAGCGTTGGGCAGGACTATGGCTACACCTTC.

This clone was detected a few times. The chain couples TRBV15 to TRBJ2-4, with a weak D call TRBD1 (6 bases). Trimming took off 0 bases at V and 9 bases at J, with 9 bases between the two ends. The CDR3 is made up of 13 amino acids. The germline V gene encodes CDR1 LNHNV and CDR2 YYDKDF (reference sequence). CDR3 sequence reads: CATSREQGLIQYF. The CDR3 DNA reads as TGTGCCACCAGCAGAGAACAGGGCCTCATTCAGTACTTC.

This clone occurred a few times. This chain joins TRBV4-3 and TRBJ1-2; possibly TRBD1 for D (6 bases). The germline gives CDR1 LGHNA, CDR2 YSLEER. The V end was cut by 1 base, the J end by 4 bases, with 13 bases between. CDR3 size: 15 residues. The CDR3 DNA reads TGCGCCAGCAGCCAAGTTATGGACAGTCTCTATGGCTACACCTTC. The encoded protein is CASSQVMDSLYGYTF.

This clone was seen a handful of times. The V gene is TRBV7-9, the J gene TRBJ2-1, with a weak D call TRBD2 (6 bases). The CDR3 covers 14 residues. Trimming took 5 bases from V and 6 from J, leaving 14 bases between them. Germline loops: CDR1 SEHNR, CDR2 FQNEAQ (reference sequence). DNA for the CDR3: TGTGCCAGCAGCACCACGACTAGTAGCAATGAGCAGTTCTTC. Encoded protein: CASSTTTSSNEQFF.

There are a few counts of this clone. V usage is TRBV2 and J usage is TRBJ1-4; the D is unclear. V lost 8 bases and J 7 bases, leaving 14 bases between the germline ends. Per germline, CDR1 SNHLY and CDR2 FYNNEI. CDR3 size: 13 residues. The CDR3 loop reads CASFGALGEKLFF. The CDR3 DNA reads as TGTGCCAGCTTTGGTGCACTAGGTGAAAAACTGTTTTTT.

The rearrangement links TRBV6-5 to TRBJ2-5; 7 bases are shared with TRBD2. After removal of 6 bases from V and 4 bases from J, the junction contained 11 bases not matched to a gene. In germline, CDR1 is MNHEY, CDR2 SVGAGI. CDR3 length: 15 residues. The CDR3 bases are TGTGCCAGCAGCCTTGGGGCGGGAGCGTCAGAGACCCAGTACTTC. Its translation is CASSLGAGASETQYF.

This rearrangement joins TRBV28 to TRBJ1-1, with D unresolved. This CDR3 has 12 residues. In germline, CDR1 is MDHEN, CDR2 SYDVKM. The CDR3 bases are TGTGCTATGGGAGTTGGCGGCACTGAAGCTTTCTTT. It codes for CAMGVGGTEAFF.

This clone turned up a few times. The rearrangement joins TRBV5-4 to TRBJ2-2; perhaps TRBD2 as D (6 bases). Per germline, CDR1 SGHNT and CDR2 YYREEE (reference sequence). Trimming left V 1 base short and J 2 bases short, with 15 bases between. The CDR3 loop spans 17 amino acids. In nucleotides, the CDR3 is TGTGCCAGCAGCTTGAGAAGGGGTAGCGGCAACACCGGGGAGCTGTTTTTT. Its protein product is CASSLRRGSGNTGELFF.

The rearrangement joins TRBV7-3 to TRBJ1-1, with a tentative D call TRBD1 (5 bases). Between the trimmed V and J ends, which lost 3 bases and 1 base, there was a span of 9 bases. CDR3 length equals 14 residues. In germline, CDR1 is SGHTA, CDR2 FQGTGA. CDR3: CASSFDRTNTEAFF. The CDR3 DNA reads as TGTGCCAGCAGCTTCGACAGAACGAACACTGAAGCTTTCTTT.

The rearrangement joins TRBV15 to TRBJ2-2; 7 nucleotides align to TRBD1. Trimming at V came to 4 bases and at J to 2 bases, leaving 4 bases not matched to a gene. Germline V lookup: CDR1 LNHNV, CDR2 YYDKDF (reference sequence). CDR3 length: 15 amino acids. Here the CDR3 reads CATSNRGSNTGELFF. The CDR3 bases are TGTGCCACCAGCAACAGGGGTTCTAACACCGGGGAGCTGTTTTTT.

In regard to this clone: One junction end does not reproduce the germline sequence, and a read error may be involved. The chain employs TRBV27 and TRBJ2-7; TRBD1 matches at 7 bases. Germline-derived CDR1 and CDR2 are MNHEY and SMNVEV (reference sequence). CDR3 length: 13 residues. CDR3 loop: CASSLARQGGVSF. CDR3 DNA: TGTGCCAGCAGTTTGGCCCGACAGGGTGGAGTTAGCTTC.

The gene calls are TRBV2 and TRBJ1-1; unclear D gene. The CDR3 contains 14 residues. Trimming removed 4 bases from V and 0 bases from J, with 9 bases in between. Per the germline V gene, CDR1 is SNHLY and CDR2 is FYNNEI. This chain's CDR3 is CASSADGMNTEAFF. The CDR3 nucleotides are TGTGCCAGCAGTGCGGACGGGATGAACACTGAAGCTTTCTTT.

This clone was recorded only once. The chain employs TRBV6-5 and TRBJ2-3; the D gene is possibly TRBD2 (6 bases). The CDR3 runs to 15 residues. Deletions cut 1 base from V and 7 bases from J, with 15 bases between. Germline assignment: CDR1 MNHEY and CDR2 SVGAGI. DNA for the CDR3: TGTGCCAGCAGTTACTTTCCCGGGAGTCCGAATACGCAGTATTTT. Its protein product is CASSYFPGSPNTQYF.

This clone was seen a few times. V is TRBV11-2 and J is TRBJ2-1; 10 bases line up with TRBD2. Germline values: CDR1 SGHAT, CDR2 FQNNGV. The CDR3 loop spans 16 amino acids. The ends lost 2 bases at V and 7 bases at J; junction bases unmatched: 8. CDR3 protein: CASSLSLLAGRNEQFF. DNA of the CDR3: TGTGCCAGCAGCTTATCCTTACTAGCGGGACGGAATGAGCAGTTCTTC. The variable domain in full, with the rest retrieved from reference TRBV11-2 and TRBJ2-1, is EAGVAQSPRYKIIEKRQSVAFWCNPISGHATLYWYQQILGQGPKLLIQFQNNGVVDDSQLPKDRFSAERLKGVDSTLKIQPAKLEDSAVYLCASSLSLLAGRNEQFFGPGTRLTVL.

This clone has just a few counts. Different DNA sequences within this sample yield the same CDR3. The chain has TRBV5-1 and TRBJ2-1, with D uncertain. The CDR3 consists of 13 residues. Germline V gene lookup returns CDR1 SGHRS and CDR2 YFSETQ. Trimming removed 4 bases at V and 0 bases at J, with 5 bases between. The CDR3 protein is CASSPSSYNEQFF. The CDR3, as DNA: TGCGCCAGCAGCCCGAGCTCCTACAATGAGCAGTTCTTC.

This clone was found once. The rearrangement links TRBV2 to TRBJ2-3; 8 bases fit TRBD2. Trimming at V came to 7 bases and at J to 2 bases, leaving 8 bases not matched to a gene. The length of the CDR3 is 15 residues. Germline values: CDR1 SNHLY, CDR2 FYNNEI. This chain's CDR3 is CASKVLAEHTDTQYF. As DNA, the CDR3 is TGTGCCAGCAAAGTACTAGCGGAACACACAGATACGCAGTATTTT. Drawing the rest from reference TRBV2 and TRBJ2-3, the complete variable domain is EPEVTQTPSHQVTQMGQEVILRCVPISNHLYFYWYRQILGQKVEFLVSFYNNEISEKSEIFDDQFSVERPDGSNFTLKIRSTKLEDSAMYFCASKVLAEHTDTQYFGPGTRLTVL.

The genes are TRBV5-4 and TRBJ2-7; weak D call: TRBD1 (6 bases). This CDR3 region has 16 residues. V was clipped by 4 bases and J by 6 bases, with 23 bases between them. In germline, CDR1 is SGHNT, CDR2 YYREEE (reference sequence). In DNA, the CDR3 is TGTGCCAGCAGCAATGCCAAACAGGGAAATAAGGGCGAGCAGTACTTC. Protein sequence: CASSNAKQGNKGEQYF.

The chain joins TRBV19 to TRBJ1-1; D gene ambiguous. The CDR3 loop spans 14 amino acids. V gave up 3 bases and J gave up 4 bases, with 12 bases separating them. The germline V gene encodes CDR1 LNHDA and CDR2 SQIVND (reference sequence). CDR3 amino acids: CASSIRERSTEAFF. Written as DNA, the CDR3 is TGTGCCAGTAGTATTAGGGAGCGGAGCACTGAAGCTTTCTTT. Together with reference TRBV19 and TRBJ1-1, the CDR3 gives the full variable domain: DGGITQSPKYLFRKEGQNVTLSCEQNLNHDAMYWYRQDPGQGLRLIYYSQIVNDFQKGDIAEGYSVSREKKESFPLTVTSAQKNPTAFYLCASSIRERSTEAFFGQGTRLTVV.

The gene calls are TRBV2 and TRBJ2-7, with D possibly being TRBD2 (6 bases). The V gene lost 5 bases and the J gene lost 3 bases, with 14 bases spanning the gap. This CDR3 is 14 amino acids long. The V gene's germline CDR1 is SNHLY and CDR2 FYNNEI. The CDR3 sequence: CASSSSGGVYEQYF. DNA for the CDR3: TGTGCCAGCAGTTCTTCCGGAGGGGTCTACGAGCAGTACTTC.

The CDR3 sequence is CASSRDKLDEQYF. CDR3 DNA sequence: TGTGCCAGCAGCAGGGACAAGCTGGACGAGCAGTACTTC. The chain joins TRBV7-8 to TRBJ2-7; D might be TRBD1 (6 bases). The CDR3 consists of 13 residues. With 5 bases removed from V and 5 bases from J, the gap between germline ends came to 13 bases. CDR1 and CDR2 from the germline V gene are SGHVS and FQNEAQ.

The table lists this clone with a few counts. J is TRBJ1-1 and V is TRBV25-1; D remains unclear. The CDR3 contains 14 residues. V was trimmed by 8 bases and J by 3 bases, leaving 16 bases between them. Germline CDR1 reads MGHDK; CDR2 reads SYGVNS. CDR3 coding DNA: TGTGCCAGCTCCCAAACGGTGGGCTACACTGAAGCTTTCTTT. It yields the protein CASSQTVGYTEAFF.

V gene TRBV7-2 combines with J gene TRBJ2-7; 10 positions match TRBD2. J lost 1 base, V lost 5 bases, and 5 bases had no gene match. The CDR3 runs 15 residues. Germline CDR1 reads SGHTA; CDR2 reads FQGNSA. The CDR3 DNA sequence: TGTGCCAGCAGCCGCCTAGCGGGGGAATCCTACGAGCAGTACTTC. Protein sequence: CASSRLAGESYEQYF. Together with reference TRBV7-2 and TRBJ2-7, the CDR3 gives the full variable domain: GAGVSQSPSNKVTEKGKDVELRCDPISGHTALYWYRQSLGQGLEFLIYFQGNSAPDKSGLPSDRFSAERTGGSVSTLTIQRTQQEDSAVYLCASSRLAGESYEQYFGPGTRLTVT.

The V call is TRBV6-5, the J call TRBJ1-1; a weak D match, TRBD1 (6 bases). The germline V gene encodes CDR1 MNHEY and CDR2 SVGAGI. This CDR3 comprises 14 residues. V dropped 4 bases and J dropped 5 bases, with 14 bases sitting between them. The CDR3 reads CASSFTGRSTEAFF. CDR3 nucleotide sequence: TGTGCCAGCAGTTTCACAGGGAGATCAACTGAAGCTTTCTTT.

This CDR3 is CASSPRQTNTGELFF. The CDR3 DNA sequence: TGTGCCAGCTCACCACGCCAGACGAACACCGGGGAGCTGTTTTTT. The chain joins TRBV18 to TRBJ2-2; D remains ambiguous. The CDR3 has 15 amino acids. Trimming pared 1 base from V and 0 bases from J, leaving 6 bases between. Germline lookup yields CDR1 KGHSH and CDR2 LQKENI.

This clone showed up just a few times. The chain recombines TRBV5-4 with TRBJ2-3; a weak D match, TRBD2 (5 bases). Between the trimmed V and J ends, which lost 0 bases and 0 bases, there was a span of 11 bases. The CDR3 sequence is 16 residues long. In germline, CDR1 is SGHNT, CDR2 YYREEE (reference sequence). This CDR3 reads CASSLAPAESTDTQYF. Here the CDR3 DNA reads TGTGCCAGCAGCTTGGCCCCAGCGGAGAGCACAGATACGCAGTATTTT.

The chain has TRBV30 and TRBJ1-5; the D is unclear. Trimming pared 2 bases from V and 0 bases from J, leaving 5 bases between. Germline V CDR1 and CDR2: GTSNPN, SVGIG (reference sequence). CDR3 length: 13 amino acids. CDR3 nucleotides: TGTGCCTGGAGTCCCTTTAGCAATCAGCCCCAGCATTTT. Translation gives CAWSPFSNQPQHF. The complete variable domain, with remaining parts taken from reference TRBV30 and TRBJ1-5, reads SQTIHQWPATLVQPVGSPLSLECTVEGTSNPNLYWYRQAAGRGLQLLFYSVGIGQISSEVPQNLSASRPQDRQFILSSKKLLLSDSGFYLCAWSPFSNQPQHFGDGTRLSIL.